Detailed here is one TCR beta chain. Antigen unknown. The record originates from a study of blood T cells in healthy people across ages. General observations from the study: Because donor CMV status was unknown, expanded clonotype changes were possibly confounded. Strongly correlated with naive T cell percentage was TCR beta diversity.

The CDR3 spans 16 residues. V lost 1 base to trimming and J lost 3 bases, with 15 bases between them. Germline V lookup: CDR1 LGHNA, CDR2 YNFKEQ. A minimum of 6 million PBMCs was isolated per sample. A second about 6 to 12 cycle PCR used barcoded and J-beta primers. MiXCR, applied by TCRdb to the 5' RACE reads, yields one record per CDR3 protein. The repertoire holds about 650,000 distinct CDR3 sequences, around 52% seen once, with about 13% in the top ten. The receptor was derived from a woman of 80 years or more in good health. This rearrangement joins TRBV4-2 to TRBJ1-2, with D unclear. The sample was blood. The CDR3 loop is CASSQAAAADYYGYTF. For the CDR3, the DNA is TGTGCCAGCAGCCAAGCGGCGGCCGCCGACTACTATGGCTACACCTTC.